This TCR beta chain was sequenced during a study of cytomegalovirus exposure and HLA in healthy donors. The PCR ran on 60 Vbeta and 13 Jbeta primers. This table comes from immunoSEQ multiplex PCR, and its TCRdb copy is limited to in-frame clones, with some not included. The repertoire holds about 150,000 clones, with around 82% as singletons. Germline CDR1 and CDR2: SGDLS and YYNGEE. The CDR3 spans 15 residues. With 8 bases removed from V and 4 bases from J, the gap between germline ends came to 18 bases. The receptor comes from a woman aged 50 to 65 in good health and CMV-seropositive. Source material: PBMCs. The genes are TRBV9 and TRBJ2-2; perhaps TRBD2 as D (6 bases). The CDR3 DNA reads as TGTGCCAGTGGGCGTGGTTCCGGGGGCACCGGGGAGCTGTTTTTT. Translating it yields CASGRGSGGTGELFF.